This T cell receptor beta chain came from a study of blood T cell repertoires in COVID-19. This clone was seen a single time. CDR1 and CDR2 from the germline V gene are DFQATT and SNEGSKA (reference sequence). J was trimmed by 7 bases and V by 6 bases; bases with no gene match: 7. CDR3 size: 14 residues. Per the original methods: It was from reference gene primer amplification that nucleated cell counts were estimated. Clones were read by immunoSEQ multiplex PCR, and TCRdb kept only the in-frame ones, dropping some. V and J calls and clone size follow that table, whereas D and trimming were derived from the DNA. The sample has tens of thousands of clones, 88% seen once. The study counted Cohort 3 donors as recovered given two negative PCRs, clearance, or symptom resolution.

The sample taken for sequencing was PBMCs or T cells enriched from blood (not recorded which). The sequence was collected from a woman in her thirties or forties who had recovered from COVID-19. The genes are TRBV20-1 and TRBJ1-6, with 9 bases that match TRBD1. The CDR3 loop is CSASGQGRNSPLHF. Here the CDR3 DNA reads TGCAGTGCCAGTGGACAGGGGCGCAATTCACCCCTCCACTTT.